This T cell receptor beta chain was recorded in a study of blood T cells in healthy people across ages. Overall study findings and caveats: Estimates drawn from one million T cells were deemed to understate diversity.

For this clonotype: Its antigen remains unidentified.

Primers used in a second PCR of about 6 to 12 cycles were a sample-barcoded 5' primer and a J-beta primer mix. Each CDR3 protein is one row after TCRdb ran MiXCR on the 5' RACE reads. The sample gives roughly 680,000 distinct CDR3 sequences, about 51% of which show up once; approximately 15% is in the top ten. This CDR3 is 13 amino acids long. V lost 4 bases and J lost 1, with 10 bases in between. CDR1 DFQATT and CDR2 SNEGSKA come from the germline V gene (reference sequence). This chain connects TRBV20-1 to TRBJ1-1, with D unclear. Sequencing input: blood. This receptor was obtained from an elderly woman in good health. The CDR3 DNA is TGCAGTGCTATAGCGACTTCGAACACTGAAGCTTTCTTT. It encodes CSAIATSNTEAFF.